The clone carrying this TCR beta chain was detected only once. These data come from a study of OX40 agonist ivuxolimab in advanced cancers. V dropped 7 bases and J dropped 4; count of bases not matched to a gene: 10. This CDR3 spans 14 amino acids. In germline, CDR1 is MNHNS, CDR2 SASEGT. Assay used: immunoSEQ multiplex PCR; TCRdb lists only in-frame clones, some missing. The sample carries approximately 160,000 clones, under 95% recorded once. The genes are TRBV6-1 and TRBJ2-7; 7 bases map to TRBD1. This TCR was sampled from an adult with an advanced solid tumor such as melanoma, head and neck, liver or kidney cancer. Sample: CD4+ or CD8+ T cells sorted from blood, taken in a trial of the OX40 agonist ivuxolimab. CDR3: CASTWGQFLYEQYF. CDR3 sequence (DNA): TGTGCCAGCACTTGGGGACAGTTCCTTTACGAGCAGTACTTC.